The clone carrying this TCR beta chain has a count of ten or more. Its specificity is unknown. Patients showing uncontrolled infection, other autoimmune disease, pregnancy or lactation were ineligible. Clinical symptoms, serum thyroxine and TRAb, thyroid ultrasound and orbital computed tomography together formed the diagnostic basis. The PBMCs were taken from less than 11 ml of fresh peripheral blood. The source of the sample is a study of T cells in Graves' hyperthyroidism and ophthalmopathy. Study-level points and caveats: Ophthalmopathy and stable hyperthyroidism were told apart by a 13 V-J model.

TCR beta CDR3 regions were amplified from RNA. The HTBI primer set served for first-round RT-PCR of the TCR CDR3. In TCRdb, the multiplex PCR reads were re-called with MiXCR into one record per CDR3 protein. The sample lists roughly 650,000 distinct CDR3 sequences; roughly 15% were seen once. The receptor was derived from a woman aged 40 to 50 with Graves' ophthalmopathy. Sequenced: blood.

The DNA of the CDR3 is TGTGCCAGCAGTTGGGGACAGGCCAGCACAGATACGCAGTATTTT. This encodes CASSWGQASTDTQYF. The chain recombines TRBV12-3 or TRBV12-4 with TRBJ2-3; 8 nucleotides align to TRBD1. Germline trimming cut 4 bases from V and 0 bases from J; bases unmatched to any gene: 3. The CDR3 runs to 15 residues.